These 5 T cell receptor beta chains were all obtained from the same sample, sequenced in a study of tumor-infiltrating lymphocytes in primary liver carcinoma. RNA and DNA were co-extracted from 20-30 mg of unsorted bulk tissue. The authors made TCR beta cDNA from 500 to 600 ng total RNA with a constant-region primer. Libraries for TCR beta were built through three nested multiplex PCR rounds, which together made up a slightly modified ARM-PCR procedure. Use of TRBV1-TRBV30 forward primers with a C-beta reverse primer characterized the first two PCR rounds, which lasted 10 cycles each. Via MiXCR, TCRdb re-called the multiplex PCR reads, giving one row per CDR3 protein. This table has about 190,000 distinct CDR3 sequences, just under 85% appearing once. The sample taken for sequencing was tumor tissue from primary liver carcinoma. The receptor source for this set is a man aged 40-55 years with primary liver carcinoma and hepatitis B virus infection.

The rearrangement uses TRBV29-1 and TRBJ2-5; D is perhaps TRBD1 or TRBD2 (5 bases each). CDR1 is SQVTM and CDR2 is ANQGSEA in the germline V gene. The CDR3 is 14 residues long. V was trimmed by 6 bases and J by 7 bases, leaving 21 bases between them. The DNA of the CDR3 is TGCAGCGTCTACTTAATATTGGGACGTACGACCCAGTACTTC. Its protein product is CSVYLILGRTTQYF.

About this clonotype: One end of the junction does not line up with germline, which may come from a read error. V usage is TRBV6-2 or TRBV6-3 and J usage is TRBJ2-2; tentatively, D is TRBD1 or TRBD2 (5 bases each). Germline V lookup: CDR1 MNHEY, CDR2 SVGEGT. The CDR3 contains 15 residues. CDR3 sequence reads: CPSSYTGAAYRELFF. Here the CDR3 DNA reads TGTCCCAGCAGTTACACCGGGGCCGCATACAGGGAGCTGTTTTTT.

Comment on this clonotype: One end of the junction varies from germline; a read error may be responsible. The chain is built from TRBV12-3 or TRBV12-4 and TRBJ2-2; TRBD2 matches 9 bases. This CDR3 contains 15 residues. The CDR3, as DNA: TGTGCCAGCAGTTTAGTTGTGAGGCGCGGGGGGGAGCCGTTTTTT. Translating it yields CASSLVVRRGGEPFF.

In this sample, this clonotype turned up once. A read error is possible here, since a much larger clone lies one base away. CDR3 region: CVSSPPPEADTQYF. The CDR3 bases are TGTGTCAGCAGCCCACCCCCTGAAGCAGATACGCAGTATTTT. This sequence joins TRBV11-1 and TRBJ2-3, with D unclear. Germline CDR1 SGHAT, CDR2 FQDESV (reference sequence). The CDR3 spans 14 residues.

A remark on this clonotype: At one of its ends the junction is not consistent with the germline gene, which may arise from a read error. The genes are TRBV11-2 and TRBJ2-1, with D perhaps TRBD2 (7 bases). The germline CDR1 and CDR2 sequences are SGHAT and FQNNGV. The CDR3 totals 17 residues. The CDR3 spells CASSLDGGGRFYNEQLF. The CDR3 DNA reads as TGTGCCAGCAGCTTAGATGGGGGCGGGAGATTCTACAATGAGCAGTTATTC.